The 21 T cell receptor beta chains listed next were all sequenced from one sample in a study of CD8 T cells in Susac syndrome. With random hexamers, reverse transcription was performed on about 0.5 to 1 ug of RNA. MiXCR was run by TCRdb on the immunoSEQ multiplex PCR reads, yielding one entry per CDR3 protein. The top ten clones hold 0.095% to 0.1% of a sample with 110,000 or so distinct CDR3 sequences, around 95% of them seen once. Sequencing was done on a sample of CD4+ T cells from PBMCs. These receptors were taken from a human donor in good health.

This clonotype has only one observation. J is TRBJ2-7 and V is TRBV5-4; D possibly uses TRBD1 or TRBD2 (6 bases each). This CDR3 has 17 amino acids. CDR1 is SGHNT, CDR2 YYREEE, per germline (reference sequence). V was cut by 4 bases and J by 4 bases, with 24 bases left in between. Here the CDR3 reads CASSPPGQSGDLYEQYF. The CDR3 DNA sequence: TGTGCCAGCAGCCCCCCCGGACAGTCAGGGGACTTATACGAGCAGTACTTC.

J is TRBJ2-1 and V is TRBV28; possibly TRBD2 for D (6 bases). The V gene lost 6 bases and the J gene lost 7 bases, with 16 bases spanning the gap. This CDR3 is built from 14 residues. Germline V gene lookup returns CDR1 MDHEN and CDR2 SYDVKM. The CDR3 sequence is CASSPILAWNEQFF. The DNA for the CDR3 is TGTGCCAGCAGCCCGATACTAGCTTGGAATGAGCAGTTCTTC.

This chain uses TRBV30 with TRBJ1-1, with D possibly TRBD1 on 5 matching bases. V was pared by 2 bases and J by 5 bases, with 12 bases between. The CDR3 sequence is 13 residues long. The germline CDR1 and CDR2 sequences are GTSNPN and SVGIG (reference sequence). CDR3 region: CAWSTGLRTEAFF. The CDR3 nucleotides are TGTGCCTGGAGTACGGGGCTTAGGACTGAAGCTTTCTTT.

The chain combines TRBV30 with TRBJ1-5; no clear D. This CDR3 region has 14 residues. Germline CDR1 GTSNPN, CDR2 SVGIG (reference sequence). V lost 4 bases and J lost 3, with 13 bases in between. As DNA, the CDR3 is TGTGCCTGGACGAGGGAGTTTTCCAATCAGCCCCAGCATTTT. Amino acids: CAWTREFSNQPQHF.

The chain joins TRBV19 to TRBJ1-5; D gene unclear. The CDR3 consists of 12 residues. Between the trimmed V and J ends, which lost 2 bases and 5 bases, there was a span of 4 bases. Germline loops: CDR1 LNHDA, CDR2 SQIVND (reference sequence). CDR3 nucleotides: TGTGCCAGTAGTATAACCCATCAGCCCCAGCATTTT. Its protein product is CASSITHQPQHF.

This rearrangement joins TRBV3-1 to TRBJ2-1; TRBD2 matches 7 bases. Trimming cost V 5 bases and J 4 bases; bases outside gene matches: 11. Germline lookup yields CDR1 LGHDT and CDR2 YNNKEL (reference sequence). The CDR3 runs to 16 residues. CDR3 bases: TGTGCCAGCAGCATTCTGCGGGCTAGCGGTTACAATGAGCAGTTCTTC. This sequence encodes CASSILRASGYNEQFF.

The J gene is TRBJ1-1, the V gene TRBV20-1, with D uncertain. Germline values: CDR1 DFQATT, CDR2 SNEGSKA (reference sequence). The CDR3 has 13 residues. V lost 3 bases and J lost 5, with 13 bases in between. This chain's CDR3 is CSASLVVWTEAFF. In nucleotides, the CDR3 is TGCAGTGCTAGTTTAGTGGTGTGGACTGAAGCTTTCTTT.

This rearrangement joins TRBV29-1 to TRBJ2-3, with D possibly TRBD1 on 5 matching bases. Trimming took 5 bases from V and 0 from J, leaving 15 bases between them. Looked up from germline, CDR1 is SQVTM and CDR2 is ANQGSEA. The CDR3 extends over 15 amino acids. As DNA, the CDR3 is TGCAGCGTTAAAGGGGCGACAACTAGCACAGATACGCAGTATTTT. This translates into CSVKGATTSTDTQYF.

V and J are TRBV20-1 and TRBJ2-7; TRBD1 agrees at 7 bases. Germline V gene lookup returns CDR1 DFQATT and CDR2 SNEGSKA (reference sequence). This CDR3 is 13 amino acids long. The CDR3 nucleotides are TGCAGCCCCTTGAAAAACCGGGACAGCGAGCAGTACTTC. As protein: CSPLKNRDSEQYF.

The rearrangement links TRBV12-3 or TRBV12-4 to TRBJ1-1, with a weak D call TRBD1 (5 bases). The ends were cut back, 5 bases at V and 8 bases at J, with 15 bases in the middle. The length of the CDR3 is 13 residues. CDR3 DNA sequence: TGTGCCAGCAGTCCGACAGACCGCTTCGAAGCTTTCTTT. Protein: CASSPTDRFEAFF.

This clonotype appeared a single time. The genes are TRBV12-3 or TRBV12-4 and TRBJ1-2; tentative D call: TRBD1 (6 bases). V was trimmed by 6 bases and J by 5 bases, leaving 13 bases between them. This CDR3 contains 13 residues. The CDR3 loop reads CASRAGTPYGYTF. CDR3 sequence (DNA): TGTGCCAGCAGGGCCGGGACACCTTATGGCTACACCTTC.

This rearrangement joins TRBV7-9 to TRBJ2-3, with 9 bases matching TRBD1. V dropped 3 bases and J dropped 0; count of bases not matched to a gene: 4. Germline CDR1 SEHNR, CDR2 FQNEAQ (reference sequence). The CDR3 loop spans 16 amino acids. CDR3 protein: CASSLNRGLSTDTQYF. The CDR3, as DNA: TGTGCCAGCAGCTTGAACAGGGGGCTTAGCACAGATACGCAGTATTTT.

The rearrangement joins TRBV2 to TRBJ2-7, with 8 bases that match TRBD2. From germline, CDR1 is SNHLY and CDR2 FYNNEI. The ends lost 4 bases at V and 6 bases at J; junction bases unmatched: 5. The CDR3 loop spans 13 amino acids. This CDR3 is CASSGAGVGEQYF. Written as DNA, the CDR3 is TGTGCCAGCAGTGGAGCGGGAGTGGGCGAGCAGTACTTC.

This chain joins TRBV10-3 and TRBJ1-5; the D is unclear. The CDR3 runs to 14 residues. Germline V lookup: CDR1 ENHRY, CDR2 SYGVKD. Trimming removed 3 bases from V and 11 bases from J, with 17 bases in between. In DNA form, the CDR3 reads TGTGCCATCAGTGATTCAGAAGGCGGAACATCCCAGCATTTT. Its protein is CAISDSEGGTSQHF.

The CDR3 loop is CASSPIGDTEAFF. The CDR3 DNA is TGTGCCAGCTCACCGATCGGGGACACTGAAGCTTTCTTT. The genes are TRBV18 and TRBJ1-1; D not certain. The CDR3 has 13 residues. V dropped 3 bases and J dropped 3 bases, with 8 bases sitting between them. Germline V gene lookup returns CDR1 KGHSH and CDR2 LQKENI.

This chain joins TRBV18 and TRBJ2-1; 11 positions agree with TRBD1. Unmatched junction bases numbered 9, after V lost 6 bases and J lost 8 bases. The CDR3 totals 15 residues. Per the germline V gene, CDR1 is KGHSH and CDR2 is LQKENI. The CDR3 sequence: CASSIPGQGVDEQFF. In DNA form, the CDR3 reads TGTGCCAGCTCGATTCCGGGACAGGGGGTTGATGAGCAGTTCTTC.

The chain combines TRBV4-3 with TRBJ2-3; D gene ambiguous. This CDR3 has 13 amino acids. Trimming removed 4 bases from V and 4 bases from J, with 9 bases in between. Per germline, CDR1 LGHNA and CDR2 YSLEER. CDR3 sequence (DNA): TGCGCCAGCAGCCCCCGTTCCGCAGATACGCAGTATTTT. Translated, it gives CASSPRSADTQYF.

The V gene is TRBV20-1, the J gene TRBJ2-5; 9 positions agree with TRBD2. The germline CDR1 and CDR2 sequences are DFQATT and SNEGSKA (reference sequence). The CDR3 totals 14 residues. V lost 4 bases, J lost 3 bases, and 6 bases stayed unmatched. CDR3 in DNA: TGCAGTGCTAAACCTAGCGGGGTGAAAGAGACCCAGTACTTC. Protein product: CSAKPSGVKETQYF.

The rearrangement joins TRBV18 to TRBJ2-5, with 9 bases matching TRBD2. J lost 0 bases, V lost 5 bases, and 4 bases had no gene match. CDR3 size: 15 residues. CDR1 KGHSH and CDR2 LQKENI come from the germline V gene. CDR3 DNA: TGTGCCAGCTCAGGAGGACTAGCGCACCAAGAGACCCAGTACTTC. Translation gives CASSGGLAHQETQYF.

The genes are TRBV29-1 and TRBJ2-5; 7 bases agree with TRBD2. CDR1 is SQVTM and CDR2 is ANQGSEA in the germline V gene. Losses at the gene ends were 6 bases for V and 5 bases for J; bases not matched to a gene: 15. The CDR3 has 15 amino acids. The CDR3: CSVAPSAGVGETQYF. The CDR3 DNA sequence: TGCAGCGTCGCCCCGTCGGCGGGAGTAGGGGAGACCCAGTACTTC. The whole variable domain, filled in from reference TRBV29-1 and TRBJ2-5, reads SAVISQKPSRDICQRGTSLTIQCQVDSQVTMMFWYRQQPGQSLTLIATANQGSEATYESGFVIDKFPISRPNLTFSTLTVSNMSPEDSSIYLCSVAPSAGVGETQYFGPGTRLLVL.

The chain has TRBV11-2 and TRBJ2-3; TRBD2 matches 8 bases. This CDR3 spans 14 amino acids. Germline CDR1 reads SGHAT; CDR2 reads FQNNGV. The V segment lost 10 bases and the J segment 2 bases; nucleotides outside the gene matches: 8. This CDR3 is CATAGLAPTDTQYF. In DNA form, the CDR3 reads TGTGCCACGGCCGGACTAGCACCCACAGATACGCAGTATTTT.